The source of this TCR beta chain is a study of CD8+ T cells in alopecia areata. Once RNA had been extracted, it was reverse transcribed into cDNA to act as the sequencing template. Assay: immunoSEQ multiplex PCR; the TCRdb copy retains only in-frame clones and omits some. The profile shows some 130,000 clones, about 57% of them singletons. This clone was seen only once. This material consisted of CD4+ T cells sorted from blood, taken at week 0. This clonotype originated in a human donor with alopecia areata.

The DNA of the CDR3 is TGTGCCAGCAGCTCTAACAGGGCTAAGGGGAGGAACATTCAGTACTTC. It is translated as CASSSNRAKGRNIQYF. The V call is TRBV7-2, the J call TRBJ2-4; tentatively, D is TRBD1 or TRBD2 (6 bases each). The CDR3 is made up of 16 amino acids. Germline CDR1 and CDR2: SGHTA and FQGNSA. Trimming took 4 bases from V and 7 from J, leaving 20 bases between them.